These T cell receptor beta chains were read from a single sample in a study of OX40 agonist ivuxolimab in advanced cancers. Profiled with immunoSEQ multiplex PCR; TCRdb holds only in-frame clones, not every one. Here the sample spans 50,000 or so clones, about 93% being singletons. This sample comprised CD4+ or CD8+ T cells sorted from blood, obtained in a trial of the OX40 agonist ivuxolimab. The receptors derive from an adult with an advanced solid tumor such as melanoma, head and neck, liver or kidney cancer. The conserved cysteine and the conserved F or W are not part of the CDR3 here.

>TRBJ2-2|TRBV6-5|14
ASSYVGGRSTGELF
>TRBJ2-3|TRBV5-6|14
ASSFQRTSLADTQY
>TRBJ2-1|TRBV9|13
ASSVGGGLRSEQF
>TRBJ2-1|TRBV7-9|13
ASSPPFETQGEQF
>TRBJ2-3|TRBV28|13
ASSSHPGGTDTQY
>TRBJ1-1|TRBV5-6|10
ASSLVSFDAF
>TRBJ2-1|TRBV27|11
ASSLIRGNEQF
>TRBJ1-5|TRBV6-1|12
ASSEYRAGQPQH
>TRBJ2-7|TRBV9|12
ASSGPGLAGEQY
>TRBJ2-7|TRBV30|11
AWSVTSGYEQY
>TRBJ1-2|TRBV2|10
AGGVSNYGYT
>TRBJ2-7|TRBV19|11
ASSIGLTYEQY
>TRBJ1-1|TRBV28|16
ASSFAAGTGILTTEAF
>TRBJ1-1|TRBV11-1|12
ASSLNPLVTEAF
>TRBJ2-7|TRBV7-2|12
ASSPATTSYEQY
>TRBJ2-7|TRBV27|13
ASSLSPSGAYEQY
>TRBJ2-7|TRBV4-1|14
ASSQVAREGLYEQY
>TRBJ1-5|TRBV6-5|11
ASSPGANQPQH
>TRBJ1-1|TRBV9|14
ASSVLAWGSDTEAF
>TRBJ2-5|TRBV27|8
GGLQETQY
>TRBJ2-7|TRBV13|11
ASSLRGYHEQY
>TRBJ2-1|TRBV15|12
ATSKNRSYNEQF
>TRBJ1-6|TRBV30|11
AWTDLYNSPLH
>TRBJ2-4|TRBV27|11
ASSFGLGDIQY
>TRBJ1-1|TRBV7-9|13
ASSLALGARTEAF
>TRBJ1-2|TRBV7-6|12
ASSPLQGAEGYT
>TRBJ2-7|TRBV6-1|15
ASSETVGGPLIFQQY
>TRBJ2-2|TRBV28|12
ASSWTDTTGELF
>TRBJ1-4|TRBV7-8|13
ASSWDRATNEKLF
>TRBJ2-1|TRBV9|13
ASSAGTGNHNEQF
>TRBJ2-2|TRBV2|15
ASSEVPVLFDTGELF
>TRBJ2-3|TRBV14|13
ASSRAGSFVDTQY
>TRBJ2-4|TRBV4-3|13
ASSQQQGVINIQY
>TRBJ1-2|TRBV29-1|12
SVEYITETYGYT
>TRBJ1-2|TRBV6-6|10
ASSIPDYGYT
>TRBJ1-1|TRBV25-1|13
ASSERYRGNTEAF
>TRBJ2-7|TRBV25-1|13
ASSELGDGPYEQY
>TRBJ2-5|TRBV5-1|12
ASSSGTGEETQY
>TRBJ2-1|TRBV15|11
ATLVRGSDEQF
>TRBJ2-4|TRBV4-1|10
ASSQVLGIQY
>TRBJ2-6|TRBV7-6|16
ASSLWVGTGSGANVLT
>TRBJ2-7|TRBV29-1|10
SVVIPAYEQY
>TRBJ2-5|TRBV29-1|14
SVIHWEDPKGETQY
>TRBJ2-2|TRBV7-6|15
ASSFIASGSVAGELF
>TRBJ2-1|TRBV5-6|15
ASSLAESGTTYNEQF
>TRBJ2-1|TRBV7-9|13
ASSLYSGTYNEQF
>TRBJ2-7|TRBV7-9|11
ASSHSVSYEQY
>TRBJ1-1|TRBV2|12
ASSGGISDTEAF
>TRBJ2-7|TRBV27|12
ASSLSGVGYEQY
>TRBJ2-3|TRBV9|14
ASSPKASGSTDTQY
>TRBJ2-3|TRBV27|14
ASSPLGTAATDTQY
>TRBJ1-1|TRBV6-6|12
ASTGSWGETEAF
>TRBJ2-5|TRBV19|11
ASSKTRGETQY
>TRBJ2-5|TRBV6-5|12
ASNLGTGQETQY
>TRBJ2-7|TRBV15|12
ATSRSGISYEQY
>TRBJ2-3|TRBV28|16
ASSSKYWTSPGTDTQY